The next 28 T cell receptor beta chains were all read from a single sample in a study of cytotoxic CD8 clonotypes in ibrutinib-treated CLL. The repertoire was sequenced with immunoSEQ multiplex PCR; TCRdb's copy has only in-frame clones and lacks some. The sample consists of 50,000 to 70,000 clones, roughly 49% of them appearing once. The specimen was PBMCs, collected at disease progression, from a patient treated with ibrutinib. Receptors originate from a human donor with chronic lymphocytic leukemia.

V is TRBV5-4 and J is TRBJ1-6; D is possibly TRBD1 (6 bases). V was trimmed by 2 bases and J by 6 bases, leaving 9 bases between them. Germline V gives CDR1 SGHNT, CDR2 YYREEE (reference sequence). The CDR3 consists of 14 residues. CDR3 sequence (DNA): TGTGCCAGCAGCTTAGGACAGCTTAATTCACCCCTCCACTTT. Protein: CASSLGQLNSPLHF.

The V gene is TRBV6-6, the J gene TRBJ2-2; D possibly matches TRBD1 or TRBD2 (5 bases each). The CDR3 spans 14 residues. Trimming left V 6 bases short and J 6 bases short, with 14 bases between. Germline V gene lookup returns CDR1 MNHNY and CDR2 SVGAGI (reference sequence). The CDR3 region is CASRDTGAAGELFF. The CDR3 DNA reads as TGTGCCAGCAGGGATACAGGAGCGGCCGGGGAGCTGTTTTTT.

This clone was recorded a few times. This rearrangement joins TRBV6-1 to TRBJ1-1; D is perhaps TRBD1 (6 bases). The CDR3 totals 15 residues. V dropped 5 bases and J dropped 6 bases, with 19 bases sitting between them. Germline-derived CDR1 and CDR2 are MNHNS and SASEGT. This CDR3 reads CASSIEGGLIAEAFF. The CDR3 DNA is TGTGCCAGCAGTATAGAGGGGGGTTTGATCGCTGAAGCTTTCTTT.

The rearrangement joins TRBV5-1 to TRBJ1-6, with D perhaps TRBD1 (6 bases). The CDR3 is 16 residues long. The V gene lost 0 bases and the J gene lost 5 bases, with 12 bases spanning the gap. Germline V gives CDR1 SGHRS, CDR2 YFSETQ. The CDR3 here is CASSLELQGNNSPLHF. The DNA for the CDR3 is TGCGCCAGCAGCTTGGAATTACAGGGAAATAATTCACCCCTCCACTTT.

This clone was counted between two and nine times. The CDR3 loop is CASSRVASGGYEQYF. As DNA, the CDR3 is TGTGCCAGCAGCCGCGTCGCAAGCGGAGGCTACGAGCAGTACTTC. This chain uses TRBV7-2 with TRBJ2-7; D may be TRBD2 (5 bases). This CDR3 contains 15 residues. CDR1 and CDR2 (germline): SGHTA, FQGNSA. Deletions cut 5 bases from V and 3 bases from J, with 17 bases between.

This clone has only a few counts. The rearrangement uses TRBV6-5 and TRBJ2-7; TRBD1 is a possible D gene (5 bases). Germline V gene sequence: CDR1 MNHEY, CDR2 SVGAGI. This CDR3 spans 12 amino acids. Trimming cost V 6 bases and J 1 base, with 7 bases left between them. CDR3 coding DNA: TGTGCCAGCAGGGGGCAATCCTACGAGCAGTACTTC. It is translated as CASRGQSYEQYF.

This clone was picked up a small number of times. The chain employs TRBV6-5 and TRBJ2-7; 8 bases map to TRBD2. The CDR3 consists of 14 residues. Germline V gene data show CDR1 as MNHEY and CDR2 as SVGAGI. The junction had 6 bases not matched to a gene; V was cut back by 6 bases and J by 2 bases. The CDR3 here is CASSILAATYEQYF. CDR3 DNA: TGTGCCAGCAGCATACTAGCGGCGACCTACGAGCAGTACTTC.

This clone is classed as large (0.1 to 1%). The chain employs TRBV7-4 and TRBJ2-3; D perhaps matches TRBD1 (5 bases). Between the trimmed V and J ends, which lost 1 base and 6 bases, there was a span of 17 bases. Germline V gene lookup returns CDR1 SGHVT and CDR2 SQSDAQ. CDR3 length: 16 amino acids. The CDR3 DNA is TGTGCCAGCAGCTTAGGACAGATCCTCTTTTGGGATACGCAGTATTTT. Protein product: CASSLGQILFWDTQYF.

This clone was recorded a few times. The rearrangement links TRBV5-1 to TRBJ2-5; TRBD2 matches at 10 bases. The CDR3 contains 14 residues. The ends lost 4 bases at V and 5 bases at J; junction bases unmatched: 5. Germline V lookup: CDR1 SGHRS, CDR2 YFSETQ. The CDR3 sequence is CASSASGSGETQYF. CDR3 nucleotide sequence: TGCGCCAGCAGCGCTAGCGGGAGCGGCGAGACCCAGTACTTC.

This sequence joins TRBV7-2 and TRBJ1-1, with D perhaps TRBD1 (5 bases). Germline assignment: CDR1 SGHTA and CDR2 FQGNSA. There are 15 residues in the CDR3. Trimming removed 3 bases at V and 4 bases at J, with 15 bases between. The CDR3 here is CASSLADSWATEAFF. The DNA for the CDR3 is TGTGCCAGCAGCTTGGCTGACAGTTGGGCCACTGAAGCTTTCTTT.

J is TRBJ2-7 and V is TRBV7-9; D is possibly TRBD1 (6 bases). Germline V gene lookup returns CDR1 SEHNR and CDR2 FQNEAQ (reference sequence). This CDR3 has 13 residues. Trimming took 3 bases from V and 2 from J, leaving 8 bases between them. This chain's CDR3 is CASSFSGAYEQYF. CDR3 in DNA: TGTGCCAGCAGCTTCTCAGGGGCCTACGAGCAGTACTTC.

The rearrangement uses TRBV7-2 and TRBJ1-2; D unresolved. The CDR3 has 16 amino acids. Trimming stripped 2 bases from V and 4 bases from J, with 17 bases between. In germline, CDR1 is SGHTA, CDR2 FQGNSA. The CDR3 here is CASSLSVNPSGYGYTF. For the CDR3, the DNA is TGTGCCAGCAGCTTAAGTGTCAACCCCTCCGGCTATGGCTACACCTTC.

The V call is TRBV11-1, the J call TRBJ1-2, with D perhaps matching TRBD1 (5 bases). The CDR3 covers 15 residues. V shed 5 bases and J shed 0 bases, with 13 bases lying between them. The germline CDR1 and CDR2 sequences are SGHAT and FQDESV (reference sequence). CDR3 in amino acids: CASSPNQGSNYGYTF. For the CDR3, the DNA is TGTGCCAGCAGCCCAAACCAGGGTTCTAACTATGGCTACACCTTC.

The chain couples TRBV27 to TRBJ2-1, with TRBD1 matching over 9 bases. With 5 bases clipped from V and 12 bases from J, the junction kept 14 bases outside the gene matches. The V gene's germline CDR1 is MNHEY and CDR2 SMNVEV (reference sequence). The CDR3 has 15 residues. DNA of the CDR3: TGTGCCAGCAGTCCCCGGACAGGGGATGGAGGGTTGCAGTTCTTC. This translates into CASSPRTGDGGLQFF.

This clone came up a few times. DNA for the CDR3: TGTGCCAGCAGCGAACAGGGTCCGGAGACCCAGTACTTC. The encoded protein is CASSEQGPETQYF. The genes are TRBV7-9 and TRBJ2-5; TRBD1 might be the D (6 bases). From germline, CDR1 is SEHNR and CDR2 FQNEAQ (reference sequence). This CDR3 region has 13 residues. The V and J ends lost 5 bases and 5 bases respectively, with 12 bases between them.

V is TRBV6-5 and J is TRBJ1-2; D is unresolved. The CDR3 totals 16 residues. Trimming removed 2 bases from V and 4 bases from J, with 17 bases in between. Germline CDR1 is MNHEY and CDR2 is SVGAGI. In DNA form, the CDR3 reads TGTGCCAGCAGTTACACCCTCACAGCCTATTTCTATGGCTACACCTTC. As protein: CASSYTLTAYFYGYTF.

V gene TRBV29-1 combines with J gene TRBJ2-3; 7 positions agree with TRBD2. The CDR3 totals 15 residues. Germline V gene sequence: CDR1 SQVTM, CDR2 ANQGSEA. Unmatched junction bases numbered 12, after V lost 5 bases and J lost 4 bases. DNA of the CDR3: TGCAGCGTTCATCTGGGGGGGAGTTGGTCAGATACGCAGTATTTT. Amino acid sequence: CSVHLGGSWSDTQYF.

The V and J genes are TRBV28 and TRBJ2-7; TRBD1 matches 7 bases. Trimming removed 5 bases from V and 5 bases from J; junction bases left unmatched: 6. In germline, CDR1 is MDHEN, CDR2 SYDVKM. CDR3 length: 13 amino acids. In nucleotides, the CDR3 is TGTGCCAGCAGTCCCTCAGACAGGGACGAGCAGTACTTC. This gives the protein CASSPSDRDEQYF.

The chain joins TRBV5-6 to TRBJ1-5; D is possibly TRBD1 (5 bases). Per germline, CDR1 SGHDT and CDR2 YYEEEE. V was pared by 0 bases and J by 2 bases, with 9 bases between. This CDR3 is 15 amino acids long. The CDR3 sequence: CASSLAGSGNQPQHF. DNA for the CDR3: TGTGCCAGCAGCTTGGCAGGGAGTGGCAATCAGCCCCAGCATTTT.

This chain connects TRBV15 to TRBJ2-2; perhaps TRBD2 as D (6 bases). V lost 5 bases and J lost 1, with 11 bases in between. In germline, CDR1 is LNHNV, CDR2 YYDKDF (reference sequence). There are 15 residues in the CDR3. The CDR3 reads CATSLWGENTGELFF. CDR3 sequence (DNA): TGTGCCACCAGCCTCTGGGGGGAGAACACCGGGGAGCTGTTTTTT.

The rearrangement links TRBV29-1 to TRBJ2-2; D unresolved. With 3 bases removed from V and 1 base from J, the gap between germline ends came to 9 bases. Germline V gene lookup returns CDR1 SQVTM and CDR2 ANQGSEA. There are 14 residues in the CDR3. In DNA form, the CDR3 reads TGCAGCGTTGAGGTGAATCTGAACACCGGGGAGCTGTTTTTT. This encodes CSVEVNLNTGELFF.

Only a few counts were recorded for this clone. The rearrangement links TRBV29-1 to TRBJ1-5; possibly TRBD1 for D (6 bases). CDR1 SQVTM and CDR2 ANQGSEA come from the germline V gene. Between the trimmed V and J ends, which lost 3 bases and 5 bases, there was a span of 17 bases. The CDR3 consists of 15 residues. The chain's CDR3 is CSVELTGSVDQPQHF. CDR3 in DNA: TGCAGCGTTGAGCTAACAGGGAGCGTCGATCAGCCCCAGCATTTT.

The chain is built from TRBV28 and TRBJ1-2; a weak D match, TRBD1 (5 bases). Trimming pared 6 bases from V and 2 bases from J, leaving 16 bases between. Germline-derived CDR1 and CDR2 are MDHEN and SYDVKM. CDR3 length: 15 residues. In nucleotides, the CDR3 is TGTGCCAGCAGAACGACAGTCGCGCTGAACTATGGCTACACCTTC. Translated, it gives CASRTTVALNYGYTF.

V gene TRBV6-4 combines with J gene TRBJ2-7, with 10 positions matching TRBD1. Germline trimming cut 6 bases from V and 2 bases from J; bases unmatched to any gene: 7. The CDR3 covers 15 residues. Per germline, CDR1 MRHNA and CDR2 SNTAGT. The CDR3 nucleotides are TGTGCCAGCAGCCCCTATGGGACAGGGGCCTACGAGCAGTACTTC. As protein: CASSPYGTGAYEQYF.

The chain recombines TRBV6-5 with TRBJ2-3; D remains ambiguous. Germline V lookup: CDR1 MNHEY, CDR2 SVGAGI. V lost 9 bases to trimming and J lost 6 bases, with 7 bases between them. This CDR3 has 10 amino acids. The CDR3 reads CARKLDTQYF. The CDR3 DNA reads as TGTGCCAGGAAGTTGGATACGCAGTATTTT.

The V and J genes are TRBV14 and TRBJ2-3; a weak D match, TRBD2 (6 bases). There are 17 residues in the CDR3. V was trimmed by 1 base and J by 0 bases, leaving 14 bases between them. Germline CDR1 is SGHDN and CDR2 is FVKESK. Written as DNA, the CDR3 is TGTGCCAGCAGCCAAGGGAGGGTTAGCGGTAGCACAGATACGCAGTATTTT. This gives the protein CASSQGRVSGSTDTQYF.

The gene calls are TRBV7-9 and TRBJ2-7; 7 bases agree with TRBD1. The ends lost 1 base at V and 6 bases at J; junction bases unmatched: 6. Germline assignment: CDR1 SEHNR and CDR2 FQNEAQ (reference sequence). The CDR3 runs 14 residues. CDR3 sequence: CASSLDGQAFEQYF. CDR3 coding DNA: TGTGCCAGCAGCTTAGATGGACAGGCCTTCGAGCAGTACTTC.

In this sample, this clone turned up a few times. CDR3 in DNA: TGTGCCAGCAGTTTAGGGTCGGGTGTTGGCTACACCTTC. It codes for CASSLGSGVGYTF. The rearrangement uses TRBV28 and TRBJ1-2; D remains ambiguous. The CDR3 loop spans 13 amino acids. V was clipped by 2 bases and J by 7 bases, with 11 bases between them. In germline, CDR1 is MDHEN, CDR2 SYDVKM.